This TCR beta chain was profiled in a study of radiotherapy plus CTLA-4 blockade in lung cancer. Repertoires were generated with immunoSEQ multiplex PCR, while TCRdb's copy carries only in-frame clones and drops some. The sample holds approximately 65,000 clones, about 72% seen once. Per the germline V gene, CDR1 is MGHDK and CDR2 is SYGVNS. The CDR3 is 12 amino acids. V lost 2 bases and J 9 bases, leaving 9 bases between the germline ends. This sequence was found in a human donor with non-small cell lung cancer who had a complete response to radiotherapy plus ipilimumab. V usage is TRBV25-1 and J usage is TRBJ2-3; no firm D call. This material consisted of peripheral blood, taken from a patient treated with radiotherapy plus ipilimumab. Here the CDR3 DNA reads TGTGCCAGCAGTGAACTTCCCAAAACGCAGTATTTT. Translating gives CASSELPKTQYF.